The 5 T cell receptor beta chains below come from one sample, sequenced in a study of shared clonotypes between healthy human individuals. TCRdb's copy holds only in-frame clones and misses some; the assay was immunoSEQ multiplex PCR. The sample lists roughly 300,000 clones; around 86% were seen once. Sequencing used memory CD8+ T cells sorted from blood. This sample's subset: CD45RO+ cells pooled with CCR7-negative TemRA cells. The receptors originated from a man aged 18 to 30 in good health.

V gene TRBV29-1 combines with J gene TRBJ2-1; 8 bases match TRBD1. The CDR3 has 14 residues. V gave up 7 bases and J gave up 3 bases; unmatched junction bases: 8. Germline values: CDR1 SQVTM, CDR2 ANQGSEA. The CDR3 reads CSAVPGQDYNEQFF. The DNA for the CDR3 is TGCAGCGCCGTACCGGGACAGGACTACAATGAGCAGTTCTTC.

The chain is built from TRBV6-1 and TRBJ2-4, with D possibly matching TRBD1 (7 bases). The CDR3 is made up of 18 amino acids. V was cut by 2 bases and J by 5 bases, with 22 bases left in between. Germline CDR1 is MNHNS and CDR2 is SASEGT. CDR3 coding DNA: TGTGCCAGCAGTGAATCTTGGACAGGAGGGGCATCGGAAAACATTCAGTACTTC. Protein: CASSESWTGGASENIQYF.

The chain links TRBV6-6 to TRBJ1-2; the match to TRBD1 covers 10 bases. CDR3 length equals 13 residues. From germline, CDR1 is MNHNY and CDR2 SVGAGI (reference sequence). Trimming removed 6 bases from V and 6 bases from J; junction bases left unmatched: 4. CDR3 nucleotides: TGTGCCAGCAGGGACAGGGGGTTACATGGCTACACCTTC. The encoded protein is CASRDRGLHGYTF.

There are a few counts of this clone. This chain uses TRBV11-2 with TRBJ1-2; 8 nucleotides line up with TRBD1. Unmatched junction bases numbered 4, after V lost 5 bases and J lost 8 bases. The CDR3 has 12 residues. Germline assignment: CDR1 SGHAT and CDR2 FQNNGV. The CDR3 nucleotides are TGTGCCAGCAGCCGGACAGGGTTCGGCTACACCTTC. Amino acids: CASSRTGFGYTF. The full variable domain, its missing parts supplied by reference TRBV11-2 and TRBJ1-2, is EAGVAQSPRYKIIEKRQSVAFWCNPISGHATLYWYQQILGQGPKLLIQFQNNGVVDDSQLPKDRFSAERLKGVDSTLKIQPAKLEDSAVYLCASSRTGFGYTFGSGTRLTVV.

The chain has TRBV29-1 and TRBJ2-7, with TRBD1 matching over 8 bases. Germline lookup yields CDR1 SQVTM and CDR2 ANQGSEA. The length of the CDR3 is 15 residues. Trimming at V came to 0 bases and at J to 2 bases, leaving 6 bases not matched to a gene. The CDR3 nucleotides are TGCAGCGTTGAAGAAGACAGGGGCCCTCCCTACGAGCAGTACTTC. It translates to CSVEEDRGPPYEQYF.